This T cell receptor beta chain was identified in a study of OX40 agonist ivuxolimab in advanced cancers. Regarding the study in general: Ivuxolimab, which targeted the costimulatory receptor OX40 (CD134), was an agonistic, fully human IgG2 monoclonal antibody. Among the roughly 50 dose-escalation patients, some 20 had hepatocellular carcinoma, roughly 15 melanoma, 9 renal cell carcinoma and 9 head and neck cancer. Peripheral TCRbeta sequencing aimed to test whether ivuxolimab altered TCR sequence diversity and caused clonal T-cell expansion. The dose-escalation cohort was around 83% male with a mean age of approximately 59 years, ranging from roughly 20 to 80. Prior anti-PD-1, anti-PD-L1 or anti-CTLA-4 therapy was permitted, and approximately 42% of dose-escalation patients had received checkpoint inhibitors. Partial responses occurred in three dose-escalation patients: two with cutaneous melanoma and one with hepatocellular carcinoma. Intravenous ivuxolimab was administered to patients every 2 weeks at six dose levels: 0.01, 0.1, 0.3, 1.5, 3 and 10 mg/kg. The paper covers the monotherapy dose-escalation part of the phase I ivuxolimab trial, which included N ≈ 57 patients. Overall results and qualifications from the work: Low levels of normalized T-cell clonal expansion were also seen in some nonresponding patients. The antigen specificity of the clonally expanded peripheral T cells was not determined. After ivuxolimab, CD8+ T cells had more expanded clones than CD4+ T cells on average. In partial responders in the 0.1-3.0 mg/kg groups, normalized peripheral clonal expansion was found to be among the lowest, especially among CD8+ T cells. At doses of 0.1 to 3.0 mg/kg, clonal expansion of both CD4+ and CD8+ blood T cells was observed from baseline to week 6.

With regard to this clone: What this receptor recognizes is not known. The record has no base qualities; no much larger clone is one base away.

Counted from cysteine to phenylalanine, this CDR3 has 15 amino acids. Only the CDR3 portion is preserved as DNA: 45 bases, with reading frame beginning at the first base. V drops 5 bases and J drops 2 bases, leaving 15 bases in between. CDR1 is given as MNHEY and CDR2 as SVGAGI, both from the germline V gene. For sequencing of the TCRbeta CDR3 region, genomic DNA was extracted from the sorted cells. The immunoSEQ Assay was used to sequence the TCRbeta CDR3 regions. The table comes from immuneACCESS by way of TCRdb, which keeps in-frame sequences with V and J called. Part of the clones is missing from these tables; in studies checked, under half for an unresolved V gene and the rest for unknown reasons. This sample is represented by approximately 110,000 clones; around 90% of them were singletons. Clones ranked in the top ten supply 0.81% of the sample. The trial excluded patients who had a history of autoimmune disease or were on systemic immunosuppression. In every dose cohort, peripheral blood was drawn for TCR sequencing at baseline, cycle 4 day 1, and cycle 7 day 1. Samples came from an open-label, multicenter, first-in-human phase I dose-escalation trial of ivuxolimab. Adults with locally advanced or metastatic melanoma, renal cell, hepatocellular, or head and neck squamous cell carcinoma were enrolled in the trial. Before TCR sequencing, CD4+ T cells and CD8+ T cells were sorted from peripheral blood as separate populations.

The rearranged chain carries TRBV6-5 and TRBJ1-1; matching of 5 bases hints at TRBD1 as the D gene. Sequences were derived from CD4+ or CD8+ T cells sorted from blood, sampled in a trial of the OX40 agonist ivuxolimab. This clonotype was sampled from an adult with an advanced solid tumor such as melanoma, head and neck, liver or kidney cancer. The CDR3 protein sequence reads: CASSPIVGGNTEAFF. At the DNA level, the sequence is TGTGCCAGCAGTCCGATTGTCGGGGGAAACACTGAAGCTTTCTTT.